The subject of this entry is one T cell receptor (beta chain). Its specificity is not known. The CDR3 is 14 amino acids. The record originates from a study of T cell responses to AZD1222 COVID-19 vaccine. Study-wide results and limits: Donors were largely white British and mainly female; clonal diversity was possibly underestimated. Breadth and depth of Spike-specific TCRs rose after two AZD1222 doses.

Only in-frame clones appear in the TCRdb table, and some are missing; sequencing was by immunoSEQ multiplex PCR. This table holds 70,000 or so clones, about 91% found once. Material: peripheral blood, obtained on day 0 of AZD1222 vaccination. The TCR comes from an adult in good health. The rearrangement links TRBV21-1 to TRBJ2-7; TRBD2, the table's D call, was not compared with the DNA. TRBV21-1 is classified as a pseudogene. CDR3 protein: CASSKKTSGSEQYF. In DNA, the CDR3 is TGTGCCAGCAGCAAAAAGACTAGCGGGAGCGAGCAGTACTTC.